The rows below give T cell receptor beta chains drawn from one sample of a study of blood T cell repertoires in COVID-19. The repertoire was sequenced with immunoSEQ multiplex PCR; TCRdb's copy has only in-frame clones and lacks some. The sample has about 380,000 clones, about 90% seen once. Material for sequencing was peripheral blood. These receptors all come from a man in his late teens or twenties with active or convalescent COVID-19. The CDR3 runs from the conserved cysteine through the conserved F or W. Each record gives: J gene, D gene, clone size, V gene, CDR3 DNA, CDR3 protein. D genes are given only for firm matches. The size of a clone is reported for some rows only, either as once, few or many, or as a class for expanded clones.

J: TRBJ2-3
D: TRBD2
size: .
V: TRBV7-6
DNA: TGTGCCAGCAGCTCTAGCGGGGTCAGCACAGATACGCAGTATTTT
CDR3: CASSSSGVSTDTQYF

J: TRBJ1-2
D: TRBD1
size: few
V: TRBV7-9
DNA: TGTGCCAGCAGCTTAGAGACAGGGGGCAACTATGGCTACACCTTC
CDR3: CASSLETGGNYGYTF

J: TRBJ2-7
D: .
size: few
V: TRBV7-2
DNA: TGTGCCAGCAGCTTAGGAACGGGGTTGCACGAGCAGTACTTC
CDR3: CASSLGTGLHEQYF

J: TRBJ1-1
D: .
size: few
V: TRBV18
DNA: TGTGCCAGCTCACCCGGGGAGGGTTGGACTGAAGCTTTCTTT
CDR3: CASSPGEGWTEAFF

J: TRBJ2-5
D: TRBD2
size: once
V: TRBV5-1
DNA: TGCGCCAGCAGCTTGGAACCAGCGGGAGCGGAAGAGACCCAGTACTTC
CDR3: CASSLEPAGAEETQYF

J: TRBJ1-6
D: .
size: .
V: TRBV7-2
DNA: TGTGCCAGCAGCTTTTTTCTGGGGGGATCACCCCTCCACTTT
CDR3: CASSFFLGGSPLHF

J: TRBJ1-3
D: .
size: once
V: TRBV6-6
DNA: TGTGCCAGCAGTTACCAAGGAAACACCATATATTTT
CDR3: CASSYQGNTIYF

J: TRBJ2-3
D: TRBD2
size: .
V: TRBV9
DNA: TGTGCCAGCAGCGAAGCTAGCGGTAGACCAGATACGCAGTATTTT
CDR3: CASSEASGRPDTQYF

J: TRBJ1-1
D: .
size: .
V: TRBV21-1
DNA: TGTGCCAGCAGCAAGCCCCAGGGGAAGAACACTGAAGCTTTCTTT
CDR3: CASSKPQGKNTEAFF

J: TRBJ2-7
D: .
size: .
V: TRBV6-5
DNA: TGTGCCAGCAGTTACTCGAGGGTAGGGTCCCACGAGCAGTACTTC
CDR3: CASSYSRVGSHEQYF

J: TRBJ1-2
D: .
size: .
V: TRBV12-3/TRBV12-4
DNA: TGTGCCAGCAGTTTTCAAACCTCAGGGGGCTACACCTTC
CDR3: CASSFQTSGGYTF

J: TRBJ2-5
D: .
size: .
V: TRBV5-6
DNA: TGTGCCAGCAGCCGGCCCCTAGGAGAGACCCAGTACTTC
CDR3: CASSRPLGETQYF

J: TRBJ1-6
D: .
size: .
V: TRBV11-2
DNA: TGTGCCAGCAGCTTAGGAGGGCTAAGTTCACCCCTCCACTTT
CDR3: CASSLGGLSSPLHF

J: TRBJ2-1
D: .
size: .
V: TRBV7-2
DNA: TGTGCCAGCAGCTTAGGTAGCAGCAATGAGCAGTTCTTC
CDR3: CASSLGSSNEQFF

J: TRBJ2-5
D: .
size: .
V: TRBV11-2
DNA: TGTGCCAGCAGCCCCTCCCGAGGGTGGGAGACCCAGTACTTC
CDR3: CASSPSRGWETQYF

J: TRBJ1-1
D: .
size: .
V: TRBV3-1/TRBV3-2
DNA: TGTGCCAGCAGCTTTCACGGACGGGAAAACACTGAAGCTTTCTTT
CDR3: CASSFHGRENTEAFF

J: TRBJ1-5
D: .
size: .
V: TRBV3-1/TRBV3-2
DNA: TGTGCCAGCAGCCCTCGACGAGGGATACTTCAGCCCCAGCATTTT
CDR3: CASSPRRGILQPQHF

J: TRBJ1-1
D: .
size: .
V: TRBV4-2
DNA: TGTGCCAGCAGCCAAATCCCGCGGAACACTGAAGCTTTCTTT
CDR3: CASSQIPRNTEAFF

J: TRBJ2-3
D: TRBD2
size: .
V: TRBV11-1
DNA: TGTGCCAGCAGGCATAGCGGGGCCAACACAGATACGCAGTATTTT
CDR3: CASRHSGANTDTQYF

J: TRBJ2-1
D: TRBD2
size: .
V: TRBV18
DNA: TGTGCCAGCTCAGCCGGGACTAGCGGGAGGATTTGGTACAATGAGCAGTTCTTC
CDR3: CASSAGTSGRIWYNEQFF

J: TRBJ2-7
D: .
size: .
V: TRBV2
DNA: TGTGCCAGCAGTGAAGCGCGGAGAGAGCAGTACTTC
CDR3: CASSEARREQYF

J: TRBJ2-5
D: .
size: .
V: TRBV24-1
DNA: TGTGCCACCAGTGATTTAACGGGGGATAAAGAGACCCAGTACTTC
CDR3: CATSDLTGDKETQYF

J: TRBJ2-7
D: .
size: .
V: TRBV29-1
DNA: TGCAGCGTCACATTACCGGGTACCTACGAGCAGTACTTC
CDR3: CSVTLPGTYEQYF

J: TRBJ2-1
D: .
size: few
V: TRBV7-9
DNA: TGTGCCAGCAGCGGATCAGGCCTCGGGCAGCCGGGGAATGAGCAGTTCTTC
CDR3: CASSGSGLGQPGNEQFF

J: TRBJ2-5
D: .
size: .
V: TRBV11-3
DNA: TGTGCCAGCAGTGGGGGGAAAGAGACCCAGTACTTC
CDR3: CASSGGKETQYF

J: TRBJ1-1
D: .
size: .
V: TRBV2
DNA: TGTGCCAGCAGTGTAGGAGGGGTTGACACTGAAGCTTTCTTT
CDR3: CASSVGGVDTEAFF

J: TRBJ1-3
D: .
size: .
V: TRBV28
DNA: TGTGCCAGCAGTCCATACCTCCCTAGCTCTGGAAACACCATATATTTT
CDR3: CASSPYLPSSGNTIYF

J: TRBJ1-1
D: TRBD1
size: .
V: TRBV7-6
DNA: TGTGCCAGCAGCTCAACGACAGGGTTGAACACTGAAGCTTTCTTT
CDR3: CASSSTTGLNTEAFF

J: TRBJ1-6
D: .
size: .
V: TRBV15
DNA: TGTGCCACCAGCAAACCGGAGGGAAAACATAATTCACCCCTCCACTTT
CDR3: CATSKPEGKHNSPLHF

J: TRBJ1-5
D: TRBD1
size: .
V: TRBV10-3
DNA: TGTGCCATCAGGGCGACAGGGGAGAACCAGCCCCAGCATTTT
CDR3: CAIRATGENQPQHF

J: TRBJ2-7
D: .
size: .
V: TRBV7-9
DNA: TGTGCCAGCAGCTTAGCCCCTGGGAGTGGCGAGCAGTACTTC
CDR3: CASSLAPGSGEQYF

J: TRBJ2-7
D: .
size: .
V: TRBV6-5
DNA: TGTGCCAGCAGTTACCCAGGACAGTACGAGCAGTACTTC
CDR3: CASSYPGQYEQYF

J: TRBJ1-1
D: TRBD1
size: once
V: TRBV7-9
DNA: TGTGCCAGCAGCTTCAGGGGGCCGGACACTGAAGCTTTCTTT
CDR3: CASSFRGPDTEAFF

J: TRBJ1-2
D: TRBD1
size: .
V: TRBV29-1
DNA: TGCAGCGTTGAGATACGACAGGGCGATATTATTAATGGCTACACCTTC
CDR3: CSVEIRQGDIINGYTF

J: TRBJ2-7
D: TRBD2
size: .
V: TRBV9
DNA: TGTGCCAGCAGCCTAGCGGGAGGTAGGACCTACGAGCAGTACTTC
CDR3: CASSLAGGRTYEQYF

J: TRBJ2-5
D: TRBD1
size: once
V: TRBV29-1
DNA: TGCAGCGTGGAAACAGGGGGCGCCGAGACCCAGTACTTC
CDR3: CSVETGGAETQYF

J: TRBJ2-5
D: TRBD1
size: .
V: TRBV9
DNA: TGTGCCAGCAGCGGGGGACAGGGACCGTACCAAGAGACCCAGTACTTC
CDR3: CASSGGQGPYQETQYF

J: TRBJ2-1
D: .
size: .
V: TRBV7-6
DNA: TGTGCCAGCAGCGCAAATTGGGGGGGCGAACTCATTGGGAATGAGCAGTTCTTC
CDR3: CASSANWGGELIGNEQFF

J: TRBJ1-4
D: .
size: .
V: TRBV18
DNA: TGTGCCAGCTCACGACGGGGAGGGGAGGAAAAACTGTTTTTT
CDR3: CASSRRGGEEKLFF

J: TRBJ1-3
D: TRBD1
size: .
V: TRBV7-6
DNA: TGTGCCAGCAGCTTAGGACAGGGAAGGAATTTT
CDR3: CASSLGQGRNF

J: TRBJ1-2
D: .
size: .
V: TRBV12-3/TRBV12-4
DNA: TGTGCCAGCAGTTTGTCCCGTAACTATGGCTACACCTTC
CDR3: CASSLSRNYGYTF

J: TRBJ2-4
D: TRBD1
size: .
V: TRBV27
DNA: TGTGCCAGCAAGACAGGGGGCGACCCCAAAAACATTCAGTACTTC
CDR3: CASKTGGDPKNIQYF

J: TRBJ2-1
D: TRBD2
size: .
V: TRBV11-3
DNA: TGTGCCAGCAGCTTGGGACTAGCGGGAGGTCCTTACGGGAATGAGCAGTTCTTC
CDR3: CASSLGLAGGPYGNEQFF

J: TRBJ2-1
D: .
size: .
V: TRBV24-1
DNA: TGTGCCACCAGTGATTTGAATAGGGGGCAGTTCTTC
CDR3: CATSDLNRGQFF

J: TRBJ2-5
D: .
size: .
V: TRBV28
DNA: TGTGCCAGCAGTTCCGGCGGGAATAACCAAGAGACCCAGTACTTC
CDR3: CASSSGGNNQETQYF

J: TRBJ1-5
D: .
size: .
V: TRBV4-3
DNA: TGCGCCAGCAGCCAAGAAAGGCAGGTATTATGGCCCCAGCATTTT
CDR3: CASSQERQVLWPQHF

J: TRBJ2-1
D: TRBD2
size: once
V: TRBV27
DNA: TGTGCCAGCAGTTCGACTAGCGGTTTGTATCTAGAGCAGTTCTTC
CDR3: CASSSTSGLYLEQFF

J: TRBJ2-7
D: .
size: .
V: TRBV7-2
DNA: TGTGCCAGCAGCTTTGGCGGAGGTGGCTCCTACGAGCAGTACTTC
CDR3: CASSFGGGGSYEQYF

J: TRBJ1-1
D: .
size: .
V: TRBV4-2
DNA: TGTGCCAGCCTCCACAGGGAGAACACTGAAGCTTTCTTT
CDR3: CASLHRENTEAFF

J: TRBJ1-5
D: .
size: .
V: TRBV5-8
DNA: TGTGCCAGCAGCTTCGTAAGCCGTCGGGACAACAATCAGCCCCAGCATTTT
CDR3: CASSFVSRRDNNQPQHF

J: TRBJ2-1
D: TRBD2
size: .
V: TRBV12-5
DNA: TGTGCTAGTGGTTTGGGACTGGGACTAGCGGGAGAAGACAATGAGCAGTTCTTC
CDR3: CASGLGLGLAGEDNEQFF